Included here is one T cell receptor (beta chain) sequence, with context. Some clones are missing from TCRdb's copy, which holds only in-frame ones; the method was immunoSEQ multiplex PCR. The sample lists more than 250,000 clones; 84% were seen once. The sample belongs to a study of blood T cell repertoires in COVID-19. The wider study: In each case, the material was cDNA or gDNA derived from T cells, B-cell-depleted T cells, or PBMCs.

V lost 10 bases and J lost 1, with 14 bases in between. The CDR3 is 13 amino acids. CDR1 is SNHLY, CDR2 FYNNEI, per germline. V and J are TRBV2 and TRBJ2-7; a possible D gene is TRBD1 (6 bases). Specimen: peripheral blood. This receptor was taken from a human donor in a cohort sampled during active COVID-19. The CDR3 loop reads CATRTASSYEQYF. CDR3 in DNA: TGTGCCACACGGACAGCCTCTTCCTACGAGCAGTACTTC.